Listed below are T cell receptor beta chains from one sample, sequenced in a study of cytomegalovirus exposure and HLA in healthy donors. The data were produced by immunoSEQ multiplex PCR, yet TCRdb's version contains in-frame clones alone and is incomplete. Here the sample spans 150,000 to 200,000 clones, around three quarters being singletons. Sequenced input: PBMCs. Receptor source: a woman in her 30s in good health and CMV-seropositive. Both conserved end residues are part of each CDR3. The D gene is left open where the match is weak. The size entry is marked missing in some rows and otherwise reads once, few, many or a size class.

v_call: TRBV5-4
j_call: TRBJ2-6
clone_size: NA
d_call: NA
cdr3_nt: TGTGCCAGCAGCTTGTTCGTACTATCTGGGGCCAACGTCCTGACTTTC
cdr3_aa: CASSLFVLSGANVLTF

v_call: TRBV29-1
j_call: TRBJ1-2
clone_size: few
d_call: TRBD1
cdr3_nt: TGCAGCGTCTACGGACAGGGGTCAGGGTATGGCTACACCTTC
cdr3_aa: CSVYGQGSGYGYTF

v_call: TRBV6-1
j_call: TRBJ2-7
clone_size: NA
d_call: NA
cdr3_nt: TGTGCCATCCGACCGGGGGTAGCCTACGAGCAGTACTTC
cdr3_aa: CAIRPGVAYEQYF

v_call: TRBV5-8
j_call: TRBJ2-1
clone_size: NA
d_call: TRBD2
cdr3_nt: TGTGCCAGCAGCCCACCGGGACTAGCGGGCCGCGACCTCTACAATGAGCAGTTCTTC
cdr3_aa: CASSPPGLAGRDLYNEQFF

v_call: TRBV5-6
j_call: TRBJ1-5
clone_size: NA
d_call: NA
cdr3_nt: TGTGCCAGCAGCTTGGGCTGGGGAGGAGGTCAGCCCCAGCATTTT
cdr3_aa: CASSLGWGGGQPQHF

v_call: TRBV7-2
j_call: TRBJ2-1
clone_size: few
d_call: TRBD1
cdr3_nt: TGTGCCAGCAGCCCCGACAGGGGACCCTACAATGAGCAGTTCTTC
cdr3_aa: CASSPDRGPYNEQFF

v_call: TRBV9
j_call: TRBJ2-5
clone_size: NA
d_call: TRBD2
cdr3_nt: TGTGCCAGCAGCAACGGACTAGGGGCTGCGGTTGAGACCCAGTACTTC
cdr3_aa: CASSNGLGAAVETQYF

v_call: TRBV5-1
j_call: TRBJ1-2
clone_size: NA
d_call: TRBD1
cdr3_nt: TGCGCCAGCAGCCCCGGGGACAGCTTTAATCTCTACACCTTC
cdr3_aa: CASSPGDSFNLYTF

v_call: TRBV7-2
j_call: TRBJ2-3
clone_size: NA
d_call: NA
cdr3_nt: TGTGCCAGCAGCTTAGGTATTAGAAGGGGTGGTGATACGCAGTATTTT
cdr3_aa: CASSLGIRRGGDTQYF

v_call: TRBV6-6
j_call: TRBJ1-3
clone_size: NA
d_call: TRBD1
cdr3_nt: TGTGCCAGCAGTTCGACAGGGGCTTTCTCTGGAAACACCATATATTTT
cdr3_aa: CASSSTGAFSGNTIYF

v_call: TRBV7-6
j_call: TRBJ2-7
clone_size: NA
d_call: TRBD2
cdr3_nt: TGTGCCAGCACCCCCGAGCGGGGGCCCTCCTACGAGCAGTACTTC
cdr3_aa: CASTPERGPSYEQYF

v_call: TRBV5-5
j_call: TRBJ2-2
clone_size: once
d_call: TRBD2
cdr3_nt: TGTGCCAGCAGCCTCCCTAGCGGGGGGGGCGGCGGGGAGCTGTTTTTT
cdr3_aa: CASSLPSGGGGGELFF

v_call: TRBV4-2
j_call: TRBJ2-1
clone_size: few
d_call: NA
cdr3_nt: TGTGCCAGCAGCCAATCTCCAACGGATGAGCAGTTCTTC
cdr3_aa: CASSQSPTDEQFF

v_call: TRBV11-2
j_call: TRBJ1-2
clone_size: few
d_call: NA
cdr3_nt: TGTGCCAGCAGCTTAGCAGGGGCTGAAAACTATGGCTACACCTTC
cdr3_aa: CASSLAGAENYGYTF

v_call: TRBV5-1
j_call: TRBJ2-2
clone_size: NA
d_call: NA
cdr3_nt: TGCGCCAGCAGCTTGGCCGGGAGAGACACCGGGGAGCTGTTTTTT
cdr3_aa: CASSLAGRDTGELFF

v_call: TRBV29-1
j_call: TRBJ2-7
clone_size: NA
d_call: NA
cdr3_nt: TGCAGCGTTGAGGCGGGGTACGAGCAGTACTTC
cdr3_aa: CSVEAGYEQYF

v_call: TRBV5-1
j_call: TRBJ2-7
clone_size: few
d_call: NA
cdr3_nt: TGCGCCAGCAGCTTGGGTGGCTTCGCCTACGAGCAGTACTTC
cdr3_aa: CASSLGGFAYEQYF

v_call: TRBV9
j_call: TRBJ1-2
clone_size: NA
d_call: TRBD1
cdr3_nt: TGTGCCAGCAGCGTAGGAAAAACTACAGGGGATGGCTACACCTTC
cdr3_aa: CASSVGKTTGDGYTF

v_call: TRBV29-1
j_call: TRBJ1-5
clone_size: NA
d_call: NA
cdr3_nt: TGCAGCGTTGTCTGGGACTCTAATCAGCCCCAGCATTTT
cdr3_aa: CSVVWDSNQPQHF

v_call: TRBV6-1
j_call: TRBJ2-1
clone_size: few
d_call: NA
cdr3_nt: TGTGCCAGCACCCGGACCGGGGGCTACAATGAGCAGTTCTTC
cdr3_aa: CASTRTGGYNEQFF

v_call: TRBV19
j_call: TRBJ1-1
clone_size: NA
d_call: NA
cdr3_nt: TGTGCCAGTAGTATAAGGTACAGGGACACTGAAGCTTTCTTT
cdr3_aa: CASSIRYRDTEAFF

v_call: TRBV18
j_call: TRBJ2-3
clone_size: few
d_call: NA
cdr3_nt: TGTGCCAGCTCACCAGGCCAAGACACAGATACGCAGTATTTT
cdr3_aa: CASSPGQDTDTQYF

v_call: TRBV10-1
j_call: TRBJ2-7
clone_size: NA
d_call: TRBD1
cdr3_nt: TGCGCCAGCGGATCGGGACAGACCTACGAGCAGTACTTC
cdr3_aa: CASGSGQTYEQYF

v_call: TRBV6-1
j_call: TRBJ2-7
clone_size: NA
d_call: TRBD2
cdr3_nt: TGTGCCAGCAGTGATACAGGACTAGCGGGAGTCTACGAGCAGTACTTC
cdr3_aa: CASSDTGLAGVYEQYF

v_call: TRBV4-2
j_call: TRBJ2-1
clone_size: NA
d_call: TRBD2
cdr3_nt: TGTGCCAGCAGCCAAGAACCCGCGGGGGGTAGGGATGAGCAGTTCTTC
cdr3_aa: CASSQEPAGGRDEQFF

v_call: TRBV6-1
j_call: TRBJ1-2
clone_size: NA
d_call: NA
cdr3_nt: TGTGCCAGCAGTGAAGCCTCACAGGTCTATGGCTACACCTTC
cdr3_aa: CASSEASQVYGYTF

v_call: TRBV4-1
j_call: TRBJ2-5
clone_size: NA
d_call: TRBD2
cdr3_nt: TGCGCCAGCAGCCAGGTTGGGCGGGAGGAGGGAGAGACCCAGTACTTC
cdr3_aa: CASSQVGREEGETQYF

v_call: TRBV2
j_call: TRBJ2-6
clone_size: NA
d_call: NA
cdr3_nt: TGTGCCAGCAGGGAGGGAATTACTGGGGCCAACGTCCTGACTTTC
cdr3_aa: CASREGITGANVLTF

v_call: TRBV2
j_call: TRBJ2-7
clone_size: once
d_call: NA
cdr3_nt: TGTGCCAGCGGGCTCTACGAGCAGTACTTC
cdr3_aa: CASGLYEQYF

v_call: TRBV25-1
j_call: TRBJ1-3
clone_size: NA
d_call: NA
cdr3_nt: TGTGCCACCACGGACACCAGCTCTGGAAACACCATATATTTT
cdr3_aa: CATTDTSSGNTIYF

v_call: TRBV19
j_call: TRBJ2-2
clone_size: NA
d_call: NA
cdr3_nt: TGTGCCAGTAGTTATCACGGCGGGGCGATAAAGAACACCGGGGAGCTGTTTTTT
cdr3_aa: CASSYHGGAIKNTGELFF

v_call: TRBV19
j_call: TRBJ1-5
clone_size: NA
d_call: NA
cdr3_nt: TGTGCCAGTAGTATAGATCACAGGGTAGGCAATCAGCCCCAGCATTTT
cdr3_aa: CASSIDHRVGNQPQHF

v_call: TRBV11-2
j_call: TRBJ2-1
clone_size: NA
d_call: TRBD2
cdr3_nt: TGTGCCAGCAGGGACTGGCGGGAGGATGCCAATGAGCAGTTCTTC
cdr3_aa: CASRDWREDANEQFF

v_call: TRBV7-7
j_call: TRBJ1-1
clone_size: NA
d_call: TRBD1
cdr3_nt: TGTGCCAGCAGCCCACTTCTCGGACAGGGGATGAACACTGAAGCTTTCTTT
cdr3_aa: CASSPLLGQGMNTEAFF

v_call: TRBV4-3
j_call: TRBJ1-5
clone_size: NA
d_call: NA
cdr3_nt: TGCGCCAGCAGCCCCGCGTGGGGCGGAAATCAGCCCCAGCATTTT
cdr3_aa: CASSPAWGGNQPQHF